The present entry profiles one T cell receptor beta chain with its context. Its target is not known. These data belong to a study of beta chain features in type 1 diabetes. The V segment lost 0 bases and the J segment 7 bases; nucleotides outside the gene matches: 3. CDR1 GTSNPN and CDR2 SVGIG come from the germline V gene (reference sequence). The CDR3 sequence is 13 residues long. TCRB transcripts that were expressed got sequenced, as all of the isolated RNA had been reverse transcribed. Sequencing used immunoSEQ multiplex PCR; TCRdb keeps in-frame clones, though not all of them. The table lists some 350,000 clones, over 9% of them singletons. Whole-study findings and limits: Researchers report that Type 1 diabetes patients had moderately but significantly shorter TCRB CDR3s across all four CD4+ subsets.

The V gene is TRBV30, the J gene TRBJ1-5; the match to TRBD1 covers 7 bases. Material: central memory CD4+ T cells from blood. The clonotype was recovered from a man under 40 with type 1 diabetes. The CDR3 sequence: CAWSVRGQQPQHF. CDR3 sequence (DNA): TGTGCCTGGAGTGTAAGGGGGCAACAGCCCCAGCATTTT.